A single sample gave rise to the 16 T cell receptor beta chains below, sequenced in a study of cytomegalovirus exposure and HLA in healthy donors. The method was immunoSEQ multiplex PCR; TCRdb's version includes in-frame clones alone and lacks a portion of them. Here the sample spans over 150,000 clones, roughly 89% being singletons. What was sequenced was PBMCs. The receptors stem from a young woman in good health and CMV-seropositive.

This chain links TRBV18 with TRBJ1-1; tentatively, D is TRBD1 (5 bases). Trimming cost V 3 bases and J 2 bases, with 16 bases left between them. In germline, CDR1 is KGHSH, CDR2 LQKENI. The CDR3 is 16 amino acids. In DNA, the CDR3 is TGTGCCAGCTCACCCCGAGATATAGGGGTAAACACTGAAGCTTTCTTT. Residues: CASSPRDIGVNTEAFF.

The genes are TRBV30 and TRBJ1-1, with a tentative D call TRBD1 (6 bases). Per germline, CDR1 GTSNPN and CDR2 SVGIG (reference sequence). The CDR3 is 15 amino acids. The V end was cut by 1 base, the J end by 1 base, with 13 bases between. CDR3 residues: CAWSGARTENTEAFF. The CDR3 DNA follows: TGTGCCTGGAGTGGTGCTCGGACAGAGAACACTGAAGCTTTCTTT.

The rearrangement uses TRBV5-1 and TRBJ1-4; TRBD1 agrees at 7 bases. The CDR3 runs 16 residues. V was clipped by 0 bases and J by 4 bases; unmatched bases: 6. Germline assignment: CDR1 SGHRS and CDR2 YFSETQ. CDR3 nucleotide sequence: TGCGCCAGCAGCTTGGGTATGGGACAGAATAATGAAAAACTGTTTTTT. Translating gives CASSLGMGQNNEKLFF.

This clone is a singleton in its sample. The V call is TRBV5-6, the J call TRBJ2-7; 7 bases map to TRBD1. The ends lost 0 bases at V and 3 bases at J; junction bases unmatched: 3. Germline loops: CDR1 SGHDT, CDR2 YYEEEE. This CDR3 comprises 14 residues. DNA of the CDR3: TGTGCCAGCAGCTTGGCGGGACAGTTCTACGAGCAGTACTTC. Encoded protein: CASSLAGQFYEQYF.

This chain links TRBV10-2 with TRBJ2-7; D might be TRBD2 (7 bases). V lost 8 bases and J lost 4, with 12 bases in between. Per the germline V gene, CDR1 is WSHSY and CDR2 is SAAADI. This CDR3 region has 12 residues. The chain's CDR3 is CASGGGGYEQYF. CDR3 DNA sequence: TGCGCCAGCGGGGGGGGCGGGTACGAGCAGTACTTC.

The V gene is TRBV5-4, the J gene TRBJ2-1, with TRBD2 matching 7 bases. This CDR3 region has 17 residues. Germline-derived CDR1 and CDR2 are SGHNT and YYREEE (reference sequence). V dropped 0 bases and J dropped 1; count of bases not matched to a gene: 7. The CDR3 reads CASSLVRDGRSYNEQFF. DNA for the CDR3: TGTGCCAGCAGCTTGGTTAGGGACGGGAGGTCCTACAATGAGCAGTTCTTC. The whole variable domain, filled in from reference TRBV5-4 and TRBJ2-1, reads ETGVTQSPTHLIKTRGQQVTLRCSSQSGHNTVSWYQQALGQGPQFIFQYYREEENGRGNFPPRFSGLQFPNYSSELNVNALELDDSALYLCASSLVRDGRSYNEQFFGPGTRLTVL.

The V call is TRBV19, the J call TRBJ2-6; D gene unclear. The CDR3 totals 13 residues. The V and J ends lost 7 bases and 0 bases respectively, with 4 bases between them. Germline CDR1 and CDR2: LNHDA and SQIVND (reference sequence). CDR3 DNA: TGTGCCAGTACTAGCTCTGGGGCCAACGTCCTGACTTTC. It encodes CASTSSGANVLTF.

This clone appeared a single time. V gene TRBV28 combines with J gene TRBJ2-7; 9 nucleotides line up with TRBD2. Germline trimming cut 3 bases from V and 7 bases from J; bases unmatched to any gene: 16. This CDR3 has 17 residues. CDR1 is MDHEN, CDR2 SYDVKM, per germline. CDR3 in amino acids: CASSFVLAGWGVGEQYF. The CDR3 coding sequence is TGTGCCAGCAGTTTTGTCCTAGCGGGATGGGGGGTCGGGGAGCAGTACTTC. Supplemented by reference TRBV28 and TRBJ2-7, the full variable domain reads DVKVTQSSRYLVKRTGEKVFLECVQDMDHENMFWYRQDPGLGLRLIYFSYDVKMKEKGDIPEGYSVSREKKERFSLILESASTNQTSMYLCASSFVLAGWGVGEQYFGPGTRLTVT.

V usage is TRBV28 and J usage is TRBJ1-4, with TRBD1 matching 7 bases. CDR1 and CDR2 from the germline V gene are MDHEN and SYDVKM. The CDR3 loop spans 17 amino acids. The ends lost 3 bases at V and 4 bases at J; junction bases unmatched: 11. The CDR3 region has the DNA TGTGCCAGCAGTTTGCCCCTACAGGGGTGGAGTAATGAAAAACTGTTTTTT. Its protein is CASSLPLQGWSNEKLFF.

V and J are TRBV20-1 and TRBJ2-5, with D perhaps matching TRBD2 (5 bases). V lost 3 bases to trimming and J lost 5 bases, with 7 bases between them. This CDR3 contains 11 residues. The germline V gene encodes CDR1 DFQATT and CDR2 SNEGSKA (reference sequence). CDR3 nucleotide sequence: TGCAGTGCTAGGGAGGTGGAGACCCAGTACTTC. Translated: CSAREVETQYF.

This chain joins TRBV28 and TRBJ1-4; D might be TRBD1 (6 bases). V gave up 5 bases and J gave up 0 bases, with 13 bases separating them. The CDR3 extends over 16 amino acids. The germline V gene has CDR1 MDHEN and CDR2 SYDVKM. CDR3: CASSPGGAATNEKLFF. CDR3 coding DNA: TGTGCCAGCAGTCCGGGGGGGGCCGCAACTAATGAAAAACTGTTTTTT.

This clone was seen a handful of times. The J gene is TRBJ2-2, the V gene TRBV7-6, with no clear D. The CDR3 totals 14 residues. V was cut by 2 bases and J by 6 bases, with 10 bases left in between. In germline, CDR1 is SGHVS, CDR2 FNYEAQ. CDR3 loop: CASSLTANSGELFF. The CDR3 DNA reads as TGTGCCAGCAGCTTAACAGCCAATTCCGGGGAGCTGTTTTTT.

This rearrangement joins TRBV6-1 to TRBJ1-4; D is unresolved. The germline V and J ends were trimmed by 1 base and 1 base, with 10 bases remaining between them. The CDR3 sequence is 16 residues long. Germline CDR1 is MNHNS and CDR2 is SASEGT. The CDR3 sequence: CASSEGYGVTNEKLFF. The CDR3 DNA follows: TGTGCCAGCAGTGAAGGTTACGGGGTAACTAATGAAAAACTGTTTTTT.

The rearrangement uses TRBV6-5 and TRBJ1-2; TRBD1 might be the D (6 bases). The CDR3 contains 15 residues. The V and J ends lost 4 bases and 7 bases respectively, with 19 bases between them. Per germline, CDR1 MNHEY and CDR2 SVGAGI. CDR3 residues: CASSLNRRGRGGYTF. The CDR3 nucleotides are TGTGCCAGCAGTTTAAACCGCAGGGGCCGCGGTGGCTACACCTTC.

V gene TRBV10-3 combines with J gene TRBJ1-2; 8 nucleotides align to TRBD1. Losses at the gene ends were 10 bases for V and 5 bases for J; bases not matched to a gene: 9. Germline values: CDR1 ENHRY, CDR2 SYGVKD. The CDR3 is made up of 13 amino acids. The CDR3 DNA sequence: TGTGCCACCCCGGGACAGGACGCTTATGGCTACACCTTC. Its protein is CATPGQDAYGYTF.

The genes are TRBV6-4 and TRBJ2-2; 9 nucleotides align to TRBD2. The CDR3 has 15 residues. J gave up 1 base and V 4 bases, and 1 base lay outside the gene matches. Germline V gene lookup returns CDR1 MRHNA and CDR2 SNTAGT. DNA of the CDR3: TGTGCCAGCAGTGGACTAGCGGAGAACACCGGGGAGCTGTTTTTT. It specifies CASSGLAENTGELFF.